The rows below give T cell receptor beta chains drawn from one sample of a study of blood T cell repertoires in COVID-19. Only in-frame clones appear in the TCRdb table, and some are missing; sequencing was by immunoSEQ multiplex PCR. The sample contains about 210,000 clones, roughly 88% of which appear only once. Sequenced input: peripheral blood. These TCRs come from a man aged 18 to 29 with active or convalescent COVID-19. CDR3s include the opening cysteine and the closing phenylalanine or tryptophan. A D gene is named only where the DNA matches it firmly.

j_call: TRBJ2-7
d_call: TRBD2
v_call: TRBV19
cdr3_aa: CASSRRVNLADSYEQYF

j_call: TRBJ1-1
d_call: -
v_call: TRBV28
cdr3_aa: CASISPGTSTEAFF

j_call: TRBJ2-2
d_call: -
v_call: TRBV6-4
cdr3_aa: CASSSGNTGELFF

j_call: TRBJ1-2
d_call: -
v_call: TRBV18
cdr3_aa: CASSPPSVNYGYTF

j_call: TRBJ2-5
d_call: -
v_call: TRBV28
cdr3_aa: CASSLGGQETQYF

j_call: TRBJ1-2
d_call: -
v_call: TRBV24-1
cdr3_aa: CATSPKGWRNGYTF

j_call: TRBJ2-7
d_call: TRBD1
v_call: TRBV5-1
cdr3_aa: CASSYDRGRRYEQYF

j_call: TRBJ2-7
d_call: TRBD1
v_call: TRBV18
cdr3_aa: CASSPDSTGSPYEQYF

j_call: TRBJ2-1
d_call: -
v_call: TRBV20-1
cdr3_aa: CSASSPQGYNEQFF

j_call: TRBJ1-2
d_call: -
v_call: TRBV28
cdr3_aa: CASSTVAGGIGGYTF

j_call: TRBJ2-7
d_call: -
v_call: TRBV4-1
cdr3_aa: CASSQEGGWEQYF

j_call: TRBJ1-1
d_call: -
v_call: TRBV25-1
cdr3_aa: CASSPGGYTEAFF

j_call: TRBJ1-3
d_call: -
v_call: TRBV7-2
cdr3_aa: CASTFVGRTGNTIYF

j_call: TRBJ2-2
d_call: -
v_call: TRBV28
cdr3_aa: CASSLLGQVQNTGELFF

j_call: TRBJ2-2
d_call: TRBD2
v_call: TRBV24-1
cdr3_aa: CATSVLAGVGNTGELFF

j_call: TRBJ2-7
d_call: -
v_call: TRBV25-1
cdr3_aa: CASRQAGAYEQYF

j_call: TRBJ1-3
d_call: TRBD1
v_call: TRBV4-2
cdr3_aa: CASSHRQGASSDTIYF

j_call: TRBJ2-7
d_call: -
v_call: TRBV2
cdr3_aa: CASSEIQGSREQYF

j_call: TRBJ2-3
d_call: TRBD2
v_call: TRBV9
cdr3_aa: CASNAPAGAGGLPDTQYF

j_call: TRBJ2-3
d_call: TRBD1
v_call: TRBV28
cdr3_aa: CASSLSGQGDPDTQYF

j_call: TRBJ2-1
d_call: TRBD2
v_call: TRBV3-1/TRBV3-2
cdr3_aa: CASSQGGLAGAYNEQFF

j_call: TRBJ2-3
d_call: -
v_call: TRBV6-4
cdr3_aa: CASREGEDGAGTQYF

j_call: TRBJ2-2
d_call: TRBD2
v_call: TRBV30
cdr3_aa: CAWRDRFLKRGTGELFF

j_call: TRBJ2-1
d_call: -
v_call: TRBV19
cdr3_aa: CASSISLGRYNEQFF

j_call: TRBJ2-1
d_call: -
v_call: TRBV4-3
cdr3_aa: CASSQDTYNEQFF

j_call: TRBJ1-5
d_call: -
v_call: TRBV12-5
cdr3_aa: CASGPGGWAQHF

j_call: TRBJ2-2
d_call: TRBD1
v_call: TRBV10-1
cdr3_aa: CASSERTGVSTGELFF

j_call: TRBJ2-7
d_call: TRBD1
v_call: TRBV15
cdr3_aa: CATSRVGTGGFEQYF

j_call: TRBJ2-1
d_call: TRBD1
v_call: TRBV18
cdr3_aa: CASSPPGQGRNEQFF

j_call: TRBJ1-3
d_call: TRBD1
v_call: TRBV28
cdr3_aa: CASSLLGQRNTIYF

j_call: TRBJ2-5
d_call: TRBD1
v_call: TRBV25-1
cdr3_aa: CASSELSPGDRSQETQYF

j_call: TRBJ2-3
d_call: TRBD2
v_call: TRBV11-3
cdr3_aa: CASSDSGGGDTQYF

j_call: TRBJ2-7
d_call: -
v_call: TRBV12-2
cdr3_aa: CASRLPVLAGSYEQYF

j_call: TRBJ1-1
d_call: -
v_call: TRBV9
cdr3_aa: CATKEGTRVNTEAFF

j_call: TRBJ2-3
d_call: TRBD1
v_call: TRBV7-2
cdr3_aa: CASRATGGRSDTQYF

j_call: TRBJ2-7
d_call: -
v_call: TRBV28
cdr3_aa: CASSAGGLSSYEQYF

j_call: TRBJ2-2
d_call: -
v_call: TRBV5-1
cdr3_aa: CASSSTHPLGSGELFF

j_call: TRBJ1-2
d_call: -
v_call: TRBV15
cdr3_aa: CATSRDWGESYGYTF

j_call: TRBJ2-6
d_call: -
v_call: TRBV19
cdr3_aa: CASSVRTGSGANVLTF

j_call: TRBJ1-1
d_call: -
v_call: TRBV6-6
cdr3_aa: CASSPQGTNTEAFF

j_call: TRBJ2-1
d_call: TRBD2
v_call: TRBV3-1/TRBV3-2
cdr3_aa: CASSRPRLAGSYNEQFF

j_call: TRBJ2-1
d_call: TRBD2
v_call: TRBV6-5
cdr3_aa: CASRQTGGPSNEQFF

j_call: TRBJ2-1
d_call: TRBD2
v_call: TRBV6-6
cdr3_aa: CASIAAGGRNEQFF

j_call: TRBJ1-1
d_call: TRBD1
v_call: TRBV6-2/TRBV6-3
cdr3_aa: CASSDPGGVSNGPF

j_call: TRBJ2-7
d_call: TRBD2
v_call: TRBV30
cdr3_aa: CAGGGSSYEQYF

j_call: TRBJ1-1
d_call: TRBD1
v_call: TRBV5-6
cdr3_aa: CASSSIGTANTEAFF

j_call: TRBJ1-4
d_call: TRBD1
v_call: TRBV15
cdr3_aa: CATSGATGTGDEKLFF

j_call: TRBJ1-3
d_call: -
v_call: TRBV4-2
cdr3_aa: CASSQVKGGSGNTIYF

j_call: TRBJ2-3
d_call: TRBD2
v_call: TRBV13
cdr3_aa: CASSLALRERRTQYF

j_call: TRBJ1-5
d_call: -
v_call: TRBV6-1
cdr3_aa: CASSDLGLGGSQPQHF

j_call: TRBJ2-2
d_call: TRBD2
v_call: TRBV6-4
cdr3_aa: CASSVAGNTGELFF

j_call: TRBJ1-4
d_call: -
v_call: TRBV6-6
cdr3_aa: CASSLISVEGIKLFF

j_call: TRBJ2-7
d_call: TRBD1
v_call: TRBV12-5
cdr3_aa: CASGLVFRTGHISYEQYF

j_call: TRBJ2-1
d_call: TRBD1
v_call: TRBV5-1
cdr3_aa: CASSTGTGGLDEQFF